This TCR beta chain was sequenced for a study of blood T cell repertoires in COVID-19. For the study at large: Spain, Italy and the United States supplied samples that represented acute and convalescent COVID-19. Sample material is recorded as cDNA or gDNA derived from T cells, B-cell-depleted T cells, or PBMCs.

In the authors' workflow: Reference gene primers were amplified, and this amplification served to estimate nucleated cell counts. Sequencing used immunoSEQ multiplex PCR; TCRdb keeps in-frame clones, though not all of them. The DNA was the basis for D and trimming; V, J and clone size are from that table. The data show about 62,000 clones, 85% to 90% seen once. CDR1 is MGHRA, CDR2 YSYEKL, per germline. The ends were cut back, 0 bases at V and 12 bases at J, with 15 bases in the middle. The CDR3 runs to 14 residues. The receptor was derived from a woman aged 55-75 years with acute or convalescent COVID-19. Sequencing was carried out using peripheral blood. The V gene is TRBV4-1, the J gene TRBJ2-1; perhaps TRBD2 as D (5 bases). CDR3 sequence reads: CASSQEGLAGGQFF. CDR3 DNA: TGCGCCAGCAGCCAAGAAGGGCTAGCTGGAGGGCAGTTCTTC.